This T cell receptor beta chain was captured in a study of human T cells and chemical hapten exposure. Time point in this sample: patch test 3, about 24 weeks after DPC sensitization. Treatment defined: therapeutic diphenylcyclopropenone sensitization with weekly scalp DPC. One entry per CDR3 protein results from TCRdb running MiXCR on the RACE reads. Here the sample spans about 89,000 distinct CDR3 sequences, roughly 13% being singletons. This clonotype originated in a woman between 50 and 59 years old with alopecia areata. Some clones in this sample may be carry-over from other donors' samples. The sample here was whole blood, taken in connection with sensitization to the hapten diphenylcyclopropenone (DPC).

The CDR3 loop reads CASSSETGQSSYNSPLHF. CDR3 DNA sequence: TGTGCCAGCAGTTCCGAGACAGGCCAGAGCTCCTATAATTCACCCCTCCACTTT. V usage is TRBV27 and J usage is TRBJ1-6; perhaps TRBD1 as D (6 bases). This CDR3 has 18 residues. Germline V gene lookup returns CDR1 MNHEY and CDR2 SMNVEV (reference sequence). Trimming pared 4 bases from V and 0 bases from J, leaving 16 bases between.